The present TCR beta chain was sequenced within a study of cytomegalovirus exposure and HLA in healthy donors. The CDR3 spans 14 residues. Trimming stripped 4 bases from V and 1 base from J, with 11 bases between. CDR1 is GTSNPN and CDR2 is SVGIG in the germline V gene (reference sequence). PCR primers comprised 60 Vbeta and 13 Jbeta primers. Clones were read by immunoSEQ multiplex PCR, and TCRdb kept only the in-frame ones, dropping some. Of 75,000 to 90,000 clones detected, around 70% appear once; the ten largest clones hold around 24%. This receptor was identified in a man aged 25 to 40 in good health and CMV-seropositive. The J gene is TRBJ2-1, the V gene TRBV30; tentatively, D is TRBD1 (6 bases). The source material was PBMCs. For the CDR3, the DNA is TGTGCCTGGAACCGAGGACAGTCCTACAATGAGCAGTTCTTC. This sequence encodes CAWNRGQSYNEQFF.